The source of this T cell receptor (beta chain) is a study of blood T cell repertoires in COVID-19. On the study more broadly: COVID-19 samples from acute and convalescent phases originated in the United States, Italy and Spain.

CDR1 and CDR2 (germline): MNHEY, SMNVEV (reference sequence). V was trimmed by 7 bases and J by 2 bases, leaving 15 bases between them. This CDR3 is built from 15 residues. Repertoires were generated with immunoSEQ multiplex PCR, while TCRdb's copy carries only in-frame clones and drops some. The repertoire holds about 75,000 clones, with around two thirds as singletons. The chain couples TRBV27 to TRBJ1-5; the D gene is possibly TRBD1 (6 bases). This clonotype originated in a human donor with acute or convalescent COVID-19. The donor label of this sample is uncertain. Sequencing used peripheral blood. Written as DNA, the CDR3 is TGTGCCAGCACCCCAGGACCAGGGGGCAATCAGCCCCAGCATTTT. It translates to CASTPGPGGNQPQHF.